The clone carrying this T cell receptor beta chain was seen repeatedly, ten times or more. Its antigen is not identified. The repertoire was sequenced with immunoSEQ multiplex PCR; TCRdb's copy has only in-frame clones and lacks some. The table lists around 41,000 clones, over 60% of them singletons. The data belong to a study of radiotherapy plus CTLA-4 blockade in lung cancer. Overall study context: Objective response was observed in about 19% of patients, and disease control in approximately 30%. Study-wide results and caveats: Following radiotherapy plus ipilimumab, tumor-derived TCR clones expanded in the blood. Strongest reported response predictors: early blood clone changes and post-radiation interferon-beta.

The sample consisted of peripheral blood, taken from a patient treated with radiotherapy plus ipilimumab. This sequence was found in a human donor with non-small cell lung cancer who had a partial response to radiotherapy plus ipilimumab.

The chain's CDR3 is CASSEGDRGIHEQYF. The DNA of the CDR3 is TGTGCCAGCAGTGAAGGGGACAGGGGGATCCACGAGCAGTACTTC. The rearrangement joins TRBV6-4 to TRBJ2-7, with 11 bases lining up with TRBD1. The CDR3 is made up of 15 amino acids. V was clipped by 3 bases and J by 5 bases; unmatched bases: 6. Germline V gene lookup returns CDR1 MRHNA and CDR2 SNTAGT.